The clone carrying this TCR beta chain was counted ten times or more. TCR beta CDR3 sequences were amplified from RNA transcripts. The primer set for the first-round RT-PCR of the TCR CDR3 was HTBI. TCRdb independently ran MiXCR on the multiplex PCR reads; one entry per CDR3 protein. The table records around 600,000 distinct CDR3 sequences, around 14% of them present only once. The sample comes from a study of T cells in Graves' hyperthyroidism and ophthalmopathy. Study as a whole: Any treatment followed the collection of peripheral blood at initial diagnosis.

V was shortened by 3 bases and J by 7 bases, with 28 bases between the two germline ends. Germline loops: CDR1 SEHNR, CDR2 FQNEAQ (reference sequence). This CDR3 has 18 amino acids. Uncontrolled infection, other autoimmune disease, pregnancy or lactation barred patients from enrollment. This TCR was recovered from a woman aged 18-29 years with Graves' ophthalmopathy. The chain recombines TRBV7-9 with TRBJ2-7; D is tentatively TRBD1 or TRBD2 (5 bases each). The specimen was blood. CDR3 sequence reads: CASSFLGRKKSMRVEQYF. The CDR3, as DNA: TGTGCCAGCAGCTTCCTGGGACGGAAGAAATCGATGAGGGTTGAGCAGTACTTC.